Shown below are 8 T cell receptor beta chains from a single sample sequenced in a study of shared clonotypes between healthy human individuals. Data came from immunoSEQ multiplex PCR; TCRdb stores just in-frame clones and leaves some out. This sample has more than 450,000 clones, with 79% found just once. Sequenced input: PBMCs. The receptor set was obtained from a woman aged 40 to 55 in good health. Some clones in this sample may be carry-over from other donors' samples.

This chain joins TRBV7-3 and TRBJ2-1, with 9 bases lining up with TRBD2. This CDR3 has 15 amino acids. Unmatched junction bases numbered 9, after V lost 5 bases and J lost 7 bases. CDR1 and CDR2 from the germline V gene are SGHTA and FQGTGA. The CDR3 nucleotides read TGTGCCAGCAGCCCCGCGGGAGGGCCTATGAATGAGCAGTTCTTC. It specifies CASSPAGGPMNEQFF.

The chain recombines TRBV27 with TRBJ2-5; 7 positions match TRBD1. J lost 9 bases, V lost 6 bases, and 7 bases had no gene match. The CDR3 covers 12 residues. CDR1 is MNHEY and CDR2 is SMNVEV in the germline V gene (reference sequence). CDR3: CASSSGTGAQYF. The CDR3 DNA reads as TGTGCCAGCAGCTCCGGTACAGGGGCCCAGTACTTC.

J is TRBJ2-3 and V is TRBV19; D may be TRBD2 (6 bases). The length of the CDR3 is 15 residues. Germline-derived CDR1 and CDR2 are LNHDA and SQIVND (reference sequence). V gave up 6 bases and J gave up 1 base, with 14 bases separating them. CDR3 protein: CASRHSGEGTDTQYF. In DNA, the CDR3 is TGTGCCAGTAGGCACTCGGGGGAGGGCACAGATACGCAGTATTTT.

The gene calls are TRBV11-3 and TRBJ2-4; D not certain. CDR3 length: 14 amino acids. Germline V gene lookup returns CDR1 SGHNT and CDR2 YENEEA. Trimming removed 5 bases from V and 2 bases from J, with 10 bases in between. The CDR3 nucleotides are TGTGCCAGCAGCCCCATGGGGACCAAAAACATTCAGTACTTC. Its protein is CASSPMGTKNIQYF.

V is TRBV18 and J is TRBJ2-1; the match to TRBD2 covers 7 bases. This CDR3 region has 13 residues. V trimming: 3 bases; J trimming: 8 bases; junction bases outside the gene matches: 4. Germline V gene lookup returns CDR1 KGHSH and CDR2 LQKENI. The CDR3 coding sequence is TGTGCCAGCTCACCGGGACTACGTGATGAGCAGTTCTTC. Translation: CASSPGLRDEQFF.

This clone was observed a single time. CDR3 sequence: CATSTGLAGYTDTQYF. The CDR3 nucleotides are TGTGCCACCAGCACTGGACTAGCGGGGTACACAGATACGCAGTATTTT. The rearrangement links TRBV15 to TRBJ2-3, with 12 bases aligning to TRBD2. V shed 4 bases, J shed 2 bases, and the junction held 4 bases outside the gene matches. Germline CDR1 is LNHNV and CDR2 is YYDKDF (reference sequence). CDR3 length: 16 residues.

CDR3 DNA: TGTGCCAGCAGAACGGACAGGGGGTCAACTAATGAAAAACTGTTTTTT. Translating it yields CASRTDRGSTNEKLFF. The rearrangement joins TRBV28 to TRBJ1-4; TRBD1 aligns across 10 bases. This CDR3 is built from 16 residues. With V trimmed by 6 bases and J by 0 bases, 4 bases remained unmatched. Germline-derived CDR1 and CDR2 are MDHEN and SYDVKM.

The J gene is TRBJ2-5, the V gene TRBV6-6, with D tentatively TRBD1 or TRBD2 (5 bases each). CDR3 length: 15 amino acids. With 5 bases removed from V and 1 base from J, the gap between germline ends came to 14 bases. In germline, CDR1 is MNHNY, CDR2 SVGAGI (reference sequence). CDR3 coding DNA: TGTGCCAGCAGTAAAGTGGGACCTTTCCAAGAGACCCAGTACTTC. It encodes CASSKVGPFQETQYF.